This TCR beta chain was captured in a study of a mutant IDH1 vaccine in newly diagnosed glioma. Overall study: Eight vaccine injections were given to patients in weeks 1, 3, 5, 7, 11, 15, 19 and 23. First vaccine doses came 4-6 weeks after radiotherapy alone, or with temozolomide cycles.

Libraries were prepared by immunoSEQ multiplex PCR; TCRdb keeps only in-frame clonotypes and omits some of them. The data show 55,000 or so clones, about 91% seen once. Time point defined: week 11, during vaccination. Vaccinated patients received 300 ug of mutant IDH1 20-mer peptide per dose, with topical imiquimod. Note on this clone: Its antigen is as yet unknown.

Trimming took off 5 bases at V and 2 bases at J, with 13 bases between the two ends. This CDR3 is 14 amino acids long. Germline CDR1 SEHNR, CDR2 FQNEAQ (reference sequence). The gene calls are TRBV7-9 and TRBJ2-7, with D perhaps matching TRBD1 (6 bases). The material sequenced was PBMCs, taken from a glioma patient whose treatment included an IDH1 peptide vaccine. The TCR was taken from a man aged 50 to 60 with glioma. CDR3 coding DNA: TGTGCCAGCAGCACAGGGAGTTTCGCCTACGAGCAGTACTTC. Its translation: CASSTGSFAYEQYF. Full variable domain (missing parts from reference TRBV7-9 and TRBJ2-7): DTGVSQNPRHKITKRGQNVTFRCDPISEHNRLYWYRQTLGQGPEFLTYFQNEAQLEKSRLLSDRFSAERPKGSFSTLEIQRTEQGDSAMYLCASSTGSFAYEQYFGPGTRLTVT.